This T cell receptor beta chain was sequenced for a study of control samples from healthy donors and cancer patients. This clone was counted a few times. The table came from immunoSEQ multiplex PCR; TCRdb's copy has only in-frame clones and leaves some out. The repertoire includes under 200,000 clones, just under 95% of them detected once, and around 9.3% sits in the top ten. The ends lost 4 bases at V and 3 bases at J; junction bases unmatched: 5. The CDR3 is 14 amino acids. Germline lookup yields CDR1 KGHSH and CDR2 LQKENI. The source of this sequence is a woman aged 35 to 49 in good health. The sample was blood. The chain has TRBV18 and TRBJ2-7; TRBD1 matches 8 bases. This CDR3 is CASSLEQGGYEQYF. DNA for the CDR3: TGTGCCAGCTCACTCGAACAGGGGGGCTACGAGCAGTACTTC.